Below are 10 T cell receptor beta chains sequenced from a single sample in a study of T cell repertoires in cytomegalovirus infection. Via MiXCR, TCRdb re-called the reads, giving one row per CDR3 protein. This table holds 150,000 to 200,000 distinct CDR3 sequences, over 25% found once. The sample taken for sequencing was PBMCs. The origin of the receptors is a human donor in good health (CMV status not recorded). Some clones in this sample may be carry-over from other donors' samples.

This clonotype was recorded many times. V is TRBV7-8 and J is TRBJ1-2; no clear D gene. The CDR3 totals 15 residues. With 4 bases removed from V and 2 bases from J, the gap between germline ends came to 14 bases. CDR1 is SGHVS, CDR2 FQNEAQ, per germline. For the CDR3, the DNA is TGTGCCAGCAGCTCCCCAGCGGAACCAAACTATGGCTACACCTTC. Amino acid sequence: CASSSPAEPNYGYTF.

The gene calls are TRBV5-1 and TRBJ2-7; D is unclear. V dropped 6 bases and J dropped 7 bases, with 8 bases sitting between them. Per germline, CDR1 SGHRS and CDR2 YFSETQ. The CDR3 extends over 10 amino acids. CDR3 sequence: CASTRKEQYF. For the CDR3, the DNA is TGCGCCAGCACGCGGAAAGAGCAGTACTTC.

This clonotype occurred a few times. The V gene is TRBV7-2, the J gene TRBJ2-7, with TRBD1 identical over 8 bases. This CDR3 is 14 amino acids long. Germline CDR1 and CDR2: SGHTA and FQGNSA. Unmatched junction bases numbered 4, after V lost 4 bases and J lost 2 bases. DNA for the CDR3: TGTGCCAGCAGCTATGGACAGGGTCCCTACGAGCAGTACTTC. This translates into CASSYGQGPYEQYF.

The rearrangement links TRBV19 to TRBJ1-5; D remains unclear. CDR1 is LNHDA, CDR2 SQIVND, per germline (reference sequence). V lost 2 bases to trimming and J lost 1 base, with 12 bases between them. The CDR3 runs 16 residues. DNA of the CDR3: TGTGCCAGTAGTATAAGGGATACCGTAAGCAATCAGCCCCAGCATTTT. It is translated as CASSIRDTVSNQPQHF.

This clonotype was seen a handful of times. Its ends do not fully match the called genes, so a read error is possible. The rearrangement uses TRBV7-6 and TRBJ2-2; no clear D gene. Germline-derived CDR1 and CDR2 are SGHVS and FNYEAQ. This CDR3 is built from 14 residues. The CDR3 sequence: CASSRGGITEELFF. CDR3 DNA: TGTGCCAGCAGCCGAGGTGGCATCACCGAGGAGCTGTTTTTT.

This clonotype was observed a handful of times. The rearrangement joins TRBV7-2 to TRBJ1-4; perhaps TRBD1 as D (6 bases). This CDR3 has 14 residues. Germline lookup yields CDR1 SGHTA and CDR2 FQGNSA. V was trimmed by 1 base and J by 5 bases, leaving 8 bases between them. CDR3 nucleotides: TGTGCCAGCAGCTTAGGACAGGAAAATGAAAAACTGTTTTTT. Translated, it gives CASSLGQENEKLFF.

This clonotype was counted ten times or more. The rearrangement links TRBV7-2 to TRBJ2-3; D is ambiguous. Germline loops: CDR1 SGHTA, CDR2 FQGNSA. The germline V and J ends were trimmed by 1 base and 5 bases, with 13 bases remaining between them. The CDR3 runs to 15 residues. The CDR3 DNA reads TGTGCCAGCAGCTTAGATGTCCCCAGAGGAGATACGCAGTATTTT. This gives the protein CASSLDVPRGDTQYF.

The rearrangement joins TRBV5-4 to TRBJ2-3; 11 nucleotides agree with TRBD2. The V segment lost 6 bases and the J segment 5 bases; nucleotides outside the gene matches: 8. CDR3 length equals 15 residues. Germline V gene sequence: CDR1 SGHNT, CDR2 YYREEE (reference sequence). CDR3 nucleotides: TGTGCCAGCAACTTAGCGGGGGGGCATGGAGATACGCAGTATTTT. Protein sequence: CASNLAGGHGDTQYF.

The V call is TRBV6-6, the J call TRBJ2-3; perhaps D is TRBD1 or TRBD2 (5 bases each). The CDR3 sequence is 17 residues long. Looked up from germline, CDR1 is MNHNY and CDR2 is SVGAGI (reference sequence). The germline V and J ends were trimmed by 6 bases and 3 bases, with 22 bases remaining between them. The DNA of the CDR3 is TGTGCCAGCAGGGCCCGGGACGTAGCGACGGGGACAGATACGCAGTATTTT. Its translation is CASRARDVATGTDTQYF.

V gene TRBV6-2 or TRBV6-3 combines with J gene TRBJ2-7, with 8 bases that match TRBD1. The CDR3 contains 11 residues. Germline CDR1 MNHEY, CDR2 SVGEGT. J gave up 9 bases and V 8 bases, and 6 bases lay outside the gene matches. CDR3 amino acids: CASGQGPWQYF. The CDR3 region has the DNA TGTGCCAGCGGACAGGGACCCTGGCAGTACTTC.